The 18 T cell receptor beta chains below were found in one sample sequenced in a study of shared clonotypes between healthy human individuals. Generated by immunoSEQ multiplex PCR, the TCRdb table keeps only in-frame clones and is missing some. The sample carries around 650,000 clones, approximately 96% recorded once. As defined, naive CD8 cells were CD45RO-negative and positively selected for CCR7, with terminally differentiated effector memory CD45RA+ cells excluded. Specimen: naive CD8+ T cells sorted from blood. The receptors were sampled from a woman aged 25 to 45 in good health.

This sequence joins TRBV4-1 and TRBJ2-1, with D uncertain. The length of the CDR3 is 14 residues. V was clipped by 4 bases and J by 9 bases, with 16 bases between them. Germline V gene lookup returns CDR1 MGHRA and CDR2 YSYEKL. CDR3 DNA sequence: TGCGCCAGCAGCCCCCACCGCGAGTTTGCTGAGCAGTTCTTC. Its protein is CASSPHREFAEQFF.

The chain has TRBV6-6 and TRBJ2-7; possibly TRBD1 for D (6 bases). Germline CDR1 reads MNHNY; CDR2 reads SVGAGI (reference sequence). Deletions cut 4 bases from V and 2 bases from J, with 12 bases between. The CDR3 is 14 residues long. The CDR3 here is CASSSGVGAYEQYF. CDR3 in DNA: TGTGCCAGCAGTTCAGGGGTTGGGGCCTACGAGCAGTACTTC.

The V and J genes are TRBV2 and TRBJ1-2; 11 bases are shared with TRBD1. Germline loops: CDR1 SNHLY, CDR2 FYNNEI. The length of the CDR3 is 15 residues. J lost 7 bases, V lost 4 bases, and 8 bases had no gene match. The CDR3 bases are TGTGCCAGCAGTGGGGACAGGGGGAATAAAGCTGGCTACACCTTC. Its protein is CASSGDRGNKAGYTF. Based on the CDR3 plus reference TRBV2 and TRBJ1-2, the full variable domain is EPEVTQTPSHQVTQMGQEVILRCVPISNHLYFYWYRQILGQKVEFLVSFYNNEISEKSEIFDDQFSVERPDGSNFTLKIRSTKLEDSAMYFCASSGDRGNKAGYTFGSGTRLTVV.

This chain connects TRBV19 to TRBJ1-1; perhaps TRBD1 as D (5 bases). The CDR3 is 15 residues long. Germline CDR1 and CDR2: LNHDA and SQIVND (reference sequence). V dropped 6 bases and J dropped 5 bases, with 19 bases sitting between them. In nucleotides, the CDR3 is TGTGCCAGTAGCTCGAGATTGGGGGGGAGAACTGAAGCTTTCTTT. Translating gives CASSSRLGGRTEAFF.

V gene TRBV9 combines with J gene TRBJ2-5; 11 bases line up with TRBD1. J lost 5 bases, V lost 3 bases, and 6 bases had no gene match. CDR1 and CDR2 from the germline V gene are SGDLS and YYNGEE. The CDR3 loop spans 15 amino acids. The CDR3 nucleotides read TGTGCCAGCAGCGCCGGGACAGGGGGTGCGGAGACCCAGTACTTC. It encodes CASSAGTGGAETQYF. Full variable domain (missing parts from reference TRBV9 and TRBJ2-5): DSGVTQTPKHLITATGQRVTLRCSPRSGDLSVYWYQQSLDQGLQFLIQYYNGEERAKGNILERFSAQQFPDLHSELNLSSLELGDSALYFCASSAGTGGAETQYFGPGTRLLVL.

V and J are TRBV10-1 and TRBJ2-2, with 10 bases fitting TRBD2. Germline CDR1 reads WNHNN; CDR2 reads SYGVQD (reference sequence). Germline trimming cut 2 bases from V and 5 bases from J; bases unmatched to any gene: 26. The CDR3 extends over 23 amino acids. This CDR3 reads CASSERLGVGGTSDTPGTGELFF. CDR3 nucleotides: TGCGCCAGCAGTGAGAGATTGGGCGTCGGGGGGACTAGCGACACCCCGGGGACCGGGGAGCTGTTTTTT.

The chain couples TRBV4-1 to TRBJ2-1; D call uncertain. The V gene lost 4 bases and the J gene lost 8 bases, with 12 bases spanning the gap. Germline loops: CDR1 MGHRA, CDR2 YSYEKL. The CDR3 has 13 amino acids. CDR3 in amino acids: CASSPRTYDEQFF. DNA of the CDR3: TGCGCCAGCAGCCCGCGGACCTATGATGAGCAGTTCTTC.

The rearrangement links TRBV2 to TRBJ1-2, with 11 bases identical to TRBD1. Unmatched junction bases numbered 7, after V lost 7 bases and J lost 6 bases. This CDR3 contains 14 residues. CDR1 SNHLY and CDR2 FYNNEI come from the germline V gene. The CDR3 sequence: CASNRGTGGDGYTF. The DNA of the CDR3 is TGTGCCAGCAACCGGGGGACAGGGGGTGATGGCTACACCTTC.

The J gene is TRBJ2-1, the V gene TRBV2; tentatively, D is TRBD2 (6 bases). Trimming shortened V by 6 bases and J by 4 bases, and 16 bases separated the two germline ends. Germline V lookup: CDR1 SNHLY, CDR2 FYNNEI. The CDR3 covers 15 residues. The CDR3 DNA is TGTGCCAGCAGGGGAGCGGAGGGAGGTTACAATGAGCAGTTCTTC. This codes for CASRGAEGGYNEQFF.

The chain uses TRBV28 and TRBJ1-1; perhaps TRBD1 as D (6 bases). The CDR3 length is 14 residues. V shed 2 bases and J shed 4 bases, with 11 bases lying between them. CDR1 and CDR2 (germline): MDHEN, SYDVKM. CDR3 sequence reads: CASSLIRGGTEAFF. The CDR3 DNA sequence: TGTGCCAGCAGTTTAATCAGGGGAGGCACTGAAGCTTTCTTT. Complete variable domain (other parts from reference TRBV28 and TRBJ1-1): DVKVTQSSRYLVKRTGEKVFLECVQDMDHENMFWYRQDPGLGLRLIYFSYDVKMKEKGDIPEGYSVSREKKERFSLILESASTNQTSMYLCASSLIRGGTEAFFGQGTRLTVV.

V is TRBV28 and J is TRBJ1-2, with 8 bases that match TRBD1. The germline gives CDR1 MDHEN, CDR2 SYDVKM. The CDR3 totals 14 residues. The junction had 6 bases not matched to a gene; V was cut back by 5 bases and J by 4 bases. In DNA, the CDR3 is TGTGCCAGCAGTGCCCCAGGGGGCAGCTATGGCTACACCTTC. It encodes CASSAPGGSYGYTF.

The chain is built from TRBV7-9 and TRBJ2-2; D remains ambiguous. Trimming pared 7 bases from V and 3 bases from J, leaving 15 bases between. CDR3 length: 15 amino acids. Germline CDR1 is SEHNR and CDR2 is FQNEAQ (reference sequence). CDR3 in DNA: TGTGCCAGCATCCCACCACGACTGGACACCGGGGAGCTGTTTTTT. It codes for CASIPPRLDTGELFF.

The J gene is TRBJ2-4, the V gene TRBV5-5; D might be TRBD2 (6 bases). V lost 5 bases and J lost 0, with 12 bases in between. The CDR3 is 15 residues long. Germline V gene sequence: CDR1 SGHKS, CDR2 YYEKEE (reference sequence). DNA of the CDR3: TGTGCCAGCAGTTACGGACTATTAGCCAAAAACATTCAGTACTTC. It specifies CASSYGLLAKNIQYF.

Points on this clone: Other DNA sequences in the same sample also yield this CDR3. This chain uses TRBV27 with TRBJ2-7, with TRBD2 identical over 8 bases. Germline V CDR1 and CDR2: MNHEY, SMNVEV (reference sequence). V dropped 5 bases and J dropped 2; count of bases not matched to a gene: 2. This CDR3 has 13 amino acids. The DNA for the CDR3 is TGTGCCAGCAGTAGCGGGAGAACCTACGAGCAGTACTTC. Its protein is CASSSGRTYEQYF.

The chain carries TRBV27 and TRBJ2-1; 9 bases agree with TRBD1. The CDR3 has 16 residues. V was clipped by 4 bases and J by 3 bases; unmatched bases: 7. Germline lookup yields CDR1 MNHEY and CDR2 SMNVEV (reference sequence). DNA for the CDR3: TGTGCCAGCAGTTCCCCGGGACAGGGACGCTACAATGAGCAGTTCTTC. This codes for CASSSPGQGRYNEQFF.

This chain connects TRBV27 to TRBJ2-7; D might be TRBD1 or TRBD2, each matching 5 bases. V shed 4 bases and J shed 6 bases, with 19 bases lying between them. This CDR3 region has 15 residues. Germline V gene data show CDR1 as MNHEY and CDR2 as SMNVEV (reference sequence). The CDR3 protein is CASSYALGPGLEQYF. CDR3 coding DNA: TGTGCCAGCAGTTACGCTCTGGGACCGGGCCTCGAGCAGTACTTC.

This clone was detected only once. The chain recombines TRBV5-6 with TRBJ2-5; D remains unclear. V lost 2 bases and J 4 bases, leaving 9 bases between the germline ends. The CDR3 spans 13 residues. Germline loops: CDR1 SGHDT, CDR2 YYEEEE. CDR3 sequence reads: CASSFLDPETQYF. The CDR3 DNA follows: TGTGCCAGCAGCTTCCTAGATCCAGAGACCCAGTACTTC.

This clone is a singleton in its sample. The chain is built from TRBV7-7 and TRBJ2-1; tentatively, D is TRBD2 (5 bases). The V gene's germline CDR1 is SSHAT and CDR2 FNYEAQ (reference sequence). This CDR3 contains 14 residues. The V and J ends lost 0 bases and 8 bases respectively, with 11 bases between them. The CDR3 protein is CASSLAGVGYEQFF. CDR3 bases: TGTGCCAGCAGCTTAGCGGGAGTAGGGTATGAGCAGTTCTTC.